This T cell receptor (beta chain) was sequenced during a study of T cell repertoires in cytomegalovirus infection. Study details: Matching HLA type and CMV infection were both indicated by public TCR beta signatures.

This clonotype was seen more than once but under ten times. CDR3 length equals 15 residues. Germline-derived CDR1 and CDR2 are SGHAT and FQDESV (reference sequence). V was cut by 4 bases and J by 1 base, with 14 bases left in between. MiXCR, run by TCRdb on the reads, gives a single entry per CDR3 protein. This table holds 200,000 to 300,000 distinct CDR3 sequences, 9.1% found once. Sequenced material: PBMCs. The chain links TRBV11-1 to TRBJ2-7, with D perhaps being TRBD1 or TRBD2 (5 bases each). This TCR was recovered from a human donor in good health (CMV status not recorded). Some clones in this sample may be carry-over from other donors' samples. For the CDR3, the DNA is TGTGCCAGCAGCTCTGGGACGGAAAGTTCCTACGAGCAGTACTTC. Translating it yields CASSSGTESSYEQYF.